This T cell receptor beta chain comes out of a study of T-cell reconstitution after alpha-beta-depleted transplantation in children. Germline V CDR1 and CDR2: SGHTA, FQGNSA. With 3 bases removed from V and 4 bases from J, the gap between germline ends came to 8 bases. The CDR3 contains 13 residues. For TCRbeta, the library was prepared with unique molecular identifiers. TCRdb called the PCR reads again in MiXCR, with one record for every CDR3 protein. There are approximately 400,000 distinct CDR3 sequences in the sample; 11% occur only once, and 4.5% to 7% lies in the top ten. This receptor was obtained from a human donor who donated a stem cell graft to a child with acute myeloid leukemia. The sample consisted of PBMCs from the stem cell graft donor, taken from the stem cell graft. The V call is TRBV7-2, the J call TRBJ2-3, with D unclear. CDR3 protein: CASSFYSADTQYF. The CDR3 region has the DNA TGTGCCAGCAGCTTTTATTCGGCAGATACGCAGTATTTT.